The rows below give T cell receptor beta chains drawn from one sample of a study of blood T cell repertoires in COVID-19. TCRdb's copy holds only in-frame clones and misses some; the assay was immunoSEQ multiplex PCR. The sample lists 200,000 to 250,000 clones, roughly 84% occurring once. Sequences were obtained from peripheral blood. The source of these receptors is a man aged 30-40 years with active or convalescent COVID-19. The CDR3 runs from the conserved cysteine through the conserved F or W. D genes are given only for firm matches. Rows may omit the clone size; those that give it use once, few, many or a size class.

CASSMTGYEQYF	TGTGCCAGCAGCATGACAGGGTACGAGCAGTACTTC	TRBV9	TRBJ2-7	-	TRBD1
CASSLNRGHEQYF	TGTGCCAGCAGCCTTAACAGGGGCCACGAGCAGTACTTC	TRBV3-1/TRBV3-2	TRBJ2-7	-	TRBD1
CASSQGRGRGRFNEKLFF	TGCGCCAGCAGCCAAGGGAGGGGCAGGGGGCGTTTTAATGAAAAACTGTTTTTT	TRBV4-1	TRBJ1-4	-	TRBD1
CASSQTSGSPYEQYF	TGCGCCAGCAGCCAGACTAGCGGGTCCCCCTACGAGCAGTACTTC	TRBV4-1	TRBJ2-7	-	TRBD2
CASRFSGGSSYEQYF	TGTGCCAGCAGGTTTAGCGGGGGAAGCTCCTACGAGCAGTACTTC	TRBV3-1/TRBV3-2	TRBJ2-7	-	TRBD2
CASSLLLGGVSYNEQFF	TGTGCCAGCAGTTTATTGTTGGGCGGGGTCTCCTACAATGAGCAGTTCTTC	TRBV27	TRBJ2-1	-	-
CASSVGRLNTEAFF	TGTGCCAGCAGCGTAGGCAGGCTGAACACTGAAGCTTTCTTT	TRBV9	TRBJ1-1	-	-
CAWTPADSVNTGELFF	TGTGCCTGGACCCCCGCGGACAGCGTGAACACCGGGGAGCTGTTTTTT	TRBV30	TRBJ2-2	-	-
CASSLGGGSYNEQFF	TGTGCCAGCAGCTTAGGAGGGGGCTCCTACAATGAGCAGTTCTTC	TRBV13	TRBJ2-1	-	-
CASSHGQGAYNEQFF	TGTGCCAGCAGCCATGGACAGGGCGCTTACAATGAGCAGTTCTTC	TRBV3-1/TRBV3-2	TRBJ2-1	-	TRBD1
CASSFYPGTSGRHEQFF	TGTGCCAGCAGCTTTTATCCCGGGACTAGCGGGAGACATGAGCAGTTCTTC	TRBV11-2	TRBJ2-1	-	TRBD2
CASSWGLGIAVEQFF	TGTGCCAGCAGCTGGGGACTAGGGATAGCGGTTGAGCAGTTCTTC	TRBV14	TRBJ2-1	-	TRBD2
CASSLGYGDNQPQHF	TGCGCCAGCAGCCTGGGCTACGGGGATAATCAGCCCCAGCATTTT	TRBV5-1	TRBJ1-5	-	-
CASSDPAARQETQYF	TGTGCCAGCAGTGACCCGGCGGCCCGTCAAGAGACCCAGTACTTC	TRBV6-1	TRBJ2-5	-	-
CASRAGGNSPLHF	TGTGCCAGCCGGGCGGGGGGCAATTCACCCCTCCACTTT	TRBV7-2	TRBJ1-6	-	-
CASSEGRASYEQYF	TGTGCCAGCAGTGAAGGGAGAGCCTCCTACGAGCAGTACTTC	TRBV25-1	TRBJ2-7	once	-
CASSQVQGNYEQYF	TGCGCCAGCAGCCAAGTCCAGGGCAACTACGAGCAGTACTTC	TRBV4-1	TRBJ2-7	-	-
CASSLTRGYTF	TGTGCCAGCAGTTTGACGCGGGGCTACACCTTC	TRBV28	TRBJ1-2	-	-
CASSATGGAPEAFF	TGTGCCAGCAGCGCCACAGGGGGCGCGCCTGAAGCTTTCTTT	TRBV5-5	TRBJ1-1	once	TRBD1
CASSQGLPGTGGRDEQFF	TGTGCCAGCAGCCAAGGGCTGCCCGGGACAGGGGGTCGGGATGAGCAGTTCTTC	TRBV28	TRBJ2-1	-	TRBD1
CASSHPGSGKDYEQYF	TGTGCCAGCAGCCACCCTGGAAGCGGGAAGGACTACGAGCAGTACTTC	TRBV3-1/TRBV3-2	TRBJ2-7	once	TRBD2
CASSQESGLAGSDTQYF	TGCGCCAGCAGCCAAGAATCGGGTCTAGCGGGATCAGATACGCAGTATTTT	TRBV4-1	TRBJ2-3	once	TRBD2
CASSTHRGSTEAFF	TGTGCCAGCAGTACACACAGGGGGAGCACTGAAGCTTTCTTT	TRBV28	TRBJ1-1	-	TRBD1
CSTTRTSGYTF	TGCAGTACCACTCGGACAAGTGGCTACACCTTC	TRBV20-1	TRBJ1-2	-	-
CASSLGTSGRAVDEQFF	TGCGCCAGCAGCTTGGGGACTAGCGGGAGGGCCGTGGATGAGCAGTTCTTC	TRBV5-1	TRBJ2-1	-	TRBD2
CATSGGQSNQPQHF	TGTGCCACCAGTGGGGGACAGAGCAATCAGCCCCAGCATTTT	TRBV19	TRBJ1-5	-	TRBD1
CASSLALTSGPQETQYF	TGTGCCAGCAGCTTAGCGCTGACTAGCGGCCCCCAAGAGACCCAGTACTTC	TRBV7-2	TRBJ2-5	once	TRBD2
CASSRDRVGEKLFF	TGCGCCAGCAGCCGTGACAGGGTTGGCGAAAAACTGTTTTTT	TRBV5-1	TRBJ1-4	-	TRBD1
CASSLPGVNTEAFF	TGTGCCAGCAGCCTCCCAGGGGTGAACACTGAAGCTTTCTTT	TRBV14	TRBJ1-1	many	-
CASSSAGAVSTDTQYF	TGTGCCAGCAGTTCTGCCGGAGCGGTCAGCACAGATACGCAGTATTTT	TRBV6-6	TRBJ2-3	-	-
CASSLQGGSVTGELFF	TGTGCCAGCAGCTTACAGGGCGGCTCGGTCACCGGGGAGCTGTTTTTT	TRBV7-2	TRBJ2-2	-	-
CASSGDKKSYGYTF	TGTGCCAGCAGCGGGGACAAGAAATCCTATGGCTACACCTTC	TRBV7-9	TRBJ1-2	once	-
CSVGLSSYEQYF	TGCAGCGTTGGTTTGAGCTCCTACGAGCAGTACTTC	TRBV29-1	TRBJ2-7	-	-
CASRREEWELFF	TGTGCCAGCAGGCGGGAGGAGTGGGAGCTGTTTTTT	TRBV28	TRBJ2-2	-	TRBD2
CASSELAGDYYNEQFF	TGTGCCAGCAGCGAACTAGCGGGAGACTACTACAATGAGCAGTTCTTC	TRBV7-2	TRBJ2-1	-	TRBD2
CASSLTGTVGYTF	TGTGCCAGCAGCCTAACAGGGACAGTAGGCTACACCTTC	TRBV28	TRBJ1-2	-	TRBD1
CASRHRDTSDTQYF	TGTGCCAGCAGGCACCGGGACACTTCAGATACGCAGTATTTT	TRBV6-6	TRBJ2-3	-	-
CASRVRGIHEQYF	TGTGCCAGCAGGGTTCGGGGGATCCACGAGCAGTACTTC	TRBV12-3/TRBV12-4	TRBJ2-7	few	-
CASSYLTGGSGNTIYF	TGTGCCAGCAGTTACCTGACAGGGGGCTCGGGAAACACCATATATTTT	TRBV6-6	TRBJ1-3	-	TRBD1
CASSFDRAREQYF	TGTGCCAGCAGTTTCGACAGGGCACGGGAGCAGTACTTC	TRBV12-3/TRBV12-4	TRBJ2-7	-	TRBD1
CASSSSAARGMNTEAFF	TGTGCCAGCAGTTCCAGTGCCGCCAGGGGAATGAACACTGAAGCTTTCTTT	TRBV28	TRBJ1-1	-	-
CASTSDRGQGTQYF	TGTGCCAGCACCTCAGACAGGGGCCAAGGGACCCAGTACTTC	TRBV27	TRBJ2-5	-	TRBD1
CAIRGADGSNEKLFF	TGTGCCATCAGAGGGGCTGACGGATCGAATGAAAAACTGTTTTTT	TRBV10-3	TRBJ1-4	-	-
CASSEVELTSANYGYTF	TGTGCCAGCAGTGAAGTGGAGCTAACCTCAGCTAACTATGGCTACACCTTC	TRBV2	TRBJ1-2	once	-
CAISRDFQNTEAFF	TGTGCCATCAGTCGGGACTTCCAGAACACTGAAGCTTTCTTT	TRBV10-3	TRBJ1-1	-	-
CASSSSSGSSNQPQHF	TGTGCCAGCAGCTCCTCCTCCGGGTCGAGCAATCAGCCCCAGCATTTT	TRBV5-5	TRBJ1-5	-	-
CASTGLAGMNEQFF	TGTGCCAGCACCGGGTTAGCGGGAATGAATGAGCAGTTCTTC	TRBV27	TRBJ2-1	-	TRBD2
CASRNRGEEKLFF	TGTGCCAGCAGAAACAGGGGGGAAGAAAAACTGTTTTTT	TRBV4-2	TRBJ1-4	-	TRBD1
CASSFSGGQTYEQYF	TGTGCCAGCAGTTTTAGCGGGGGGCAGACCTACGAGCAGTACTTC	TRBV7-6	TRBJ2-7	-	TRBD2
CASSLEAGALSGNTIYF	TGTGCCAGCTCCCTCGAAGCGGGGGCTCTTTCTGGAAACACCATATATTTT	TRBV18	TRBJ1-3	-	-
CASSLVGGRTDSPLHF	TGTGCCAGCAGCTTAGTGGGAGGGCGTACGGATTCACCCCTCCACTTT	TRBV7-2	TRBJ1-6	-	-
CASSFPGTGGYNEQFF	TGTGCCAGCAGTTTCCCAGGGACAGGGGGCTACAATGAGCAGTTCTTC	TRBV28	TRBJ2-1	-	TRBD1
CASSFGSREQYF	TGTGCCAGCAGCTTCGGGTCACGCGAGCAGTACTTC	TRBV5-6	TRBJ2-7	-	-
CASGITLQGFTEAFF	TGTGCCAGTGGGATCACTTTACAGGGTTTCACTGAAGCTTTCTTT	TRBV19	TRBJ1-1	-	-
CASSPWQGNQPQHF	TGTGCCAGCAGTCCCTGGCAGGGCAATCAGCCCCAGCATTTT	TRBV7-8	TRBJ1-5	-	-
CASSLTSGTDTQYF	TGTGCCAGCAGTCTCACTAGCGGCACAGATACGCAGTATTTT	TRBV2	TRBJ2-3	once	TRBD2
CASSLTAGTWNEKLFF	TGCGCCAGCAGTCTCACAGCTGGGACATGGAATGAAAAACTGTTTTTT	TRBV4-3	TRBJ1-4	-	-
CASSQGQDQPQHF	TGTGCCAGCTCACAGGGACAGGATCAGCCCCAGCATTTT	TRBV18	TRBJ1-5	-	TRBD1
CASSPMREGANEQFF	TGTGCCAGCTCACCCATGCGGGAGGGCGCGAATGAGCAGTTCTTC	TRBV18	TRBJ2-1	-	TRBD2